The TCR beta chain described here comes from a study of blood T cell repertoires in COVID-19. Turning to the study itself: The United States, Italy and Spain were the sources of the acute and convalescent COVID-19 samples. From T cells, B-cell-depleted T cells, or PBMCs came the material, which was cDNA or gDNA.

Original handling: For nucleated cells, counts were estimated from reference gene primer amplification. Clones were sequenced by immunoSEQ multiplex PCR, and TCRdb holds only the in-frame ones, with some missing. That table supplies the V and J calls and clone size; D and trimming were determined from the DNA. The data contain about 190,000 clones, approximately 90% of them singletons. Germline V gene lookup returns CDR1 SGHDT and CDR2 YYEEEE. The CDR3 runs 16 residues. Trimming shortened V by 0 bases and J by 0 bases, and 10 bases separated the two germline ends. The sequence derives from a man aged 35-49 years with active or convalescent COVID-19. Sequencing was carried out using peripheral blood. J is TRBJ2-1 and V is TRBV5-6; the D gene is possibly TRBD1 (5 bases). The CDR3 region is CASSLVLGPSYNEQFF. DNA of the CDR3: TGTGCCAGCAGCTTGGTGTTGGGGCCCTCCTACAATGAGCAGTTCTTC.